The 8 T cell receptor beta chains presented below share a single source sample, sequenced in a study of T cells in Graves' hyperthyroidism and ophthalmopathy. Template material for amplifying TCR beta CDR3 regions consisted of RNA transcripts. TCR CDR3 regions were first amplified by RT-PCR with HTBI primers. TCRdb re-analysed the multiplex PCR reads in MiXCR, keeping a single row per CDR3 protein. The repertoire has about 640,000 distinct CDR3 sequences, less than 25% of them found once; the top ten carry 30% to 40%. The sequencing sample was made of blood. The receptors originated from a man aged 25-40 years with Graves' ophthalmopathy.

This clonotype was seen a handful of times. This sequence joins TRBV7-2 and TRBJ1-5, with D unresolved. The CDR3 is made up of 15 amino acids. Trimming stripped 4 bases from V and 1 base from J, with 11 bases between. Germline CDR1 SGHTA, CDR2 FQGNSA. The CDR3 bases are TGTGCCAGCAGCTCAGAGGGCACGAGCAATCAGCCCCAGCATTTT. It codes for CASSSEGTSNQPQHF. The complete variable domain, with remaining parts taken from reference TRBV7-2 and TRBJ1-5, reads GAGVSQSPSNKVTEKGKDVELRCDPISGHTALYWYRQSLGQGLEFLIYFQGNSAPDKSGLPSDRFSAERTGGSVSTLTIQRTQQEDSAVYLCASSSEGTSNQPQHFGDGTRLSIL.

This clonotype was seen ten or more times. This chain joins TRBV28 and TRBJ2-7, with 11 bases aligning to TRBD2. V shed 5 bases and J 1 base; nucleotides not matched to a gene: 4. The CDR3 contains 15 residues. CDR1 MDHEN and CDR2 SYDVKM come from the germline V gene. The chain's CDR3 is CASSKLAGASYEQYF. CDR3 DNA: TGTGCCAGCAGTAAACTAGCGGGAGCTTCCTACGAGCAGTACTTC.

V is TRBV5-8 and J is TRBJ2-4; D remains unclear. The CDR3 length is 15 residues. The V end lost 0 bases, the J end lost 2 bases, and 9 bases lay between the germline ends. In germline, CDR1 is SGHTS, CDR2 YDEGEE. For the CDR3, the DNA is TGTGCCAGCAGCTTGGGGGTTGGGACCAAAAACATTCAGTACTTC. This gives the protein CASSLGVGTKNIQYF.

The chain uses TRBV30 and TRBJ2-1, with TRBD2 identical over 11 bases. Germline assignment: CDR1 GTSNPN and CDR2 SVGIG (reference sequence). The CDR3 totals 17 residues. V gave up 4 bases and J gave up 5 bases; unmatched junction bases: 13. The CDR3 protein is CAWTSIGGLAAHNEQFF. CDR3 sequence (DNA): TGTGCCTGGACCTCCATTGGGGGACTAGCGGCCCACAATGAGCAGTTCTTC.

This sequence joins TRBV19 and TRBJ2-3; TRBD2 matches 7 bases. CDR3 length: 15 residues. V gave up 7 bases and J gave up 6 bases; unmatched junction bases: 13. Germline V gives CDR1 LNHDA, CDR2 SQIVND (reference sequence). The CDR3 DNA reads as TGTGCCAGTACGAGGAGGCCCGGCGGGAGTGATACGCAGTATTTT. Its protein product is CASTRRPGGSDTQYF.

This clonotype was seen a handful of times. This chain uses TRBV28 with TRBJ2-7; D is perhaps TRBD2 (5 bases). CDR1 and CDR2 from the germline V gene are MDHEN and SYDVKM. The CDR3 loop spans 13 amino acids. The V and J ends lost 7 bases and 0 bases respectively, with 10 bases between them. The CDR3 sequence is CASKNAGSYEQYF. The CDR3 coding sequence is TGTGCCAGCAAGAATGCGGGCTCCTACGAGCAGTACTTC.

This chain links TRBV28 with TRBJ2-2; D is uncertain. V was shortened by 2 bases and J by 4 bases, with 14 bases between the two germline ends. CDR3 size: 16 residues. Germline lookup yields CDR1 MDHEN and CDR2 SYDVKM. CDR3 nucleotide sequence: TGTGCCAGCAGTTTACCCGGTGGATTAGCCACCGGGGAGCTGTTTTTT. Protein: CASSLPGGLATGELFF. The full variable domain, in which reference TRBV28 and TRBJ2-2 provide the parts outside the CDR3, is DVKVTQSSRYLVKRTGEKVFLECVQDMDHENMFWYRQDPGLGLRLIYFSYDVKMKEKGDIPEGYSVSREKKERFSLILESASTNQTSMYLCASSLPGGLATGELFFGEGSRLTVL.

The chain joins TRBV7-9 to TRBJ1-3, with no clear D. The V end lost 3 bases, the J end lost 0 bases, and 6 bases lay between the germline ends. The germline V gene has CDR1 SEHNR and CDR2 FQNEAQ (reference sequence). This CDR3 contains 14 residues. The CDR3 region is CASSLSVSGNTIYF. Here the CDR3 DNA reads TGTGCCAGCAGCTTGTCGGTCTCTGGAAACACCATATATTTT.